The rows below give T cell receptor beta chains drawn from one sample of a study of blood T cells in healthy people across ages. TCRdb itself ran the 5' RACE reads through MiXCR, one entry per CDR3 protein. The sample includes some 640,000 distinct CDR3 sequences, about 30% of them seen just once. The material sequenced was blood. These receptor sequences come from a woman aged 80 or older in good health. The conserved cysteine and the conserved F or W are not part of the CDR3 here. Clone size, where shown, is once, few, many, or a class for clones that have expanded.

TRBV9	many	11	TRBJ2-3	ASSIVGTDTQY
TRBV7-2	many	12	TRBJ1-6	ASSPRDSISPLH
TRBV11-2	many	12	TRBJ2-3	ASSLGTVGDTQY
TRBV6-2/TRBV6-3	NA	13	TRBJ1-5	ASSYPGGGGQPQH
TRBV20-1	NA	12	TRBJ2-7	SAGSGVLTYEQY
TRBV20-1	few	11	TRBJ1-5	SAREQGDQPQH
TRBV5-1	NA	14	TRBJ2-3	ASSGGTSVPPDTQY
TRBV19	once	12	TRBJ1-5	ASSSQGPNQPQH
TRBV7-2	many	11	TRBJ2-5	ASSLGAPFLQY
TRBV6-1	many	14	TRBJ2-5	ASSEPRGDHQETQY
TRBV24-1	many	15	TRBJ2-1	ATSDPYGTGTYNEQF
TRBV4-1	many	14	TRBJ1-2	ASSQETGTGRYGYT
TRBV6-5	many	14	TRBJ2-1	ASSSVDRYSYNEQF
TRBV29-1	NA	10	NA	SITGQGETQY
TRBV5-1	many	11	TRBJ1-2	ASSMATPGGYT
TRBV29-1	many	11	TRBJ1-1	SVELGIGTEAF
TRBV2	NA	12	TRBJ2-2	ASFETGETGELF
TRBV30	many	11	TRBJ2-7	AWRLAGGYEQY
TRBV10-3	many	11	TRBJ1-1	AGRWDGNTEAF
TRBV20-1	few	10	TRBJ1-2	SAPQGYYGYT
TRBV13	NA	12	TRBJ1-1	ASSPQTGNTEAF
TRBV27	few	14	TRBJ2-6	ASSRPGGTGANVLT
TRBV28	NA	12	TRBJ1-1	ASSLPDNRAEAF
TRBV12-3/TRBV12-4	many	12	TRBJ1-1	ASSLDASNTEAF
TRBV12-3/TRBV12-4	few	13	TRBJ2-7	ASSPTAGGLGEQY
TRBV6-1	NA	10	TRBJ2-7	AGSEQAYEQY
TRBV7-9	NA	12	TRBJ2-2	ASSPGQGYGELF
TRBV20-1	few	16	TRBJ2-3	SADGRSRAGGAEDTQY
TRBV7-9	NA	12	TRBJ1-1	ASSADRMNTEAF
TRBV6-2/TRBV6-3	many	13	TRBJ1-5	ASSYLGISNQPQH
TRBV6-2/TRBV6-3	NA	11	TRBJ2-5	ASSYHLAETQY
TRBV20-1	many	12	TRBJ2-7	SARGQGVGYEQY
TRBV7-2	NA	10	TRBJ1-2	ASSFQGGGYT
TRBV27	few	14	TRBJ1-6	ASSEDSGRFNSPLH
TRBV2	NA	12	TRBJ2-5	ASNLAGRQETQY
TRBV5-6	NA	15	TRBJ2-7	ASSTGRGGRDPYEQY
TRBV27	many	14	TRBJ2-1	ASSLDGAVSYNEQF
TRBV7-9	few	17	TRBJ1-3	ASSRSLRDRSLSGNTIY
TRBV9	few	13	TRBJ2-2	ASSVLGLSTGELF
TRBV5-1	many	12	TRBJ2-5	ASSWGTLGETQY
TRBV27	NA	14	TRBJ2-7	ASSLYSNREAYEQY
TRBV6-2/TRBV6-3	few	12	TRBJ1-4	ASIQDSTNEKRF
TRBV30	few	12	TRBJ1-4	AWSVVRVGEKLF
TRBV7-6	NA	14	TRBJ2-2	ASSLAQGRNTGERF
TRBV20-1	NA	12	TRBJ1-2	SARDVQGSRGYT
TRBV7-2	many	14	TRBJ2-7	ASSLAMGQGPYEQY
TRBV7-2	NA	13	TRBJ1-1	ASRYYGQGNTEAF
TRBV5-6	few	15	TRBJ1-6	ASSDTGTGGYNSPLH
TRBV5-6	few	13	TRBJ2-5	ASSLWAGGQETQY
TRBV16	many	13	TRBJ2-7	ASSRDTGLNYEQY
TRBV30	NA	13	TRBJ2-5	AWSSGGAIKETQY
TRBV29-1	NA	11	TRBJ1-2	SVRGQANYGYT
TRBV6-5	many	11	TRBJ2-7	ASSYLQSYEQY